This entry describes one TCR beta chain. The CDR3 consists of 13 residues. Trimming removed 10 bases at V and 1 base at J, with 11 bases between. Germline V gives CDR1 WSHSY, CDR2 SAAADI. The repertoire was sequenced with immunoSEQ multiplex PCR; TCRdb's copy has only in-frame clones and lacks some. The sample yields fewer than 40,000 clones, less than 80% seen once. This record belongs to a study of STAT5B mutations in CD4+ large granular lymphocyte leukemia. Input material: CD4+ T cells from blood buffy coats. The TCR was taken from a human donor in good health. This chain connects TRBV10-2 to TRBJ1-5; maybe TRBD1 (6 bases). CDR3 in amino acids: CATGGGSNQPQHF. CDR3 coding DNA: TGCGCCACTGGGGGCGGGAGCAATCAGCCCCAGCATTTT.